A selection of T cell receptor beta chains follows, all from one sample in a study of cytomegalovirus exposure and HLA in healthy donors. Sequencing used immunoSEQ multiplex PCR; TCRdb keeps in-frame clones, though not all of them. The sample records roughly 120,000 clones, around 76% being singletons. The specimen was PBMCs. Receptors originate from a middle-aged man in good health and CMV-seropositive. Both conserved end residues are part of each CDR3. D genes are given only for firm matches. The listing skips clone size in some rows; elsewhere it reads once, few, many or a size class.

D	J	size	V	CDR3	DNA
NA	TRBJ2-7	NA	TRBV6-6	CASSYGGQKYEQYF	TGTGCCAGCAGTTACGGTGGACAGAAATACGAGCAGTACTTC
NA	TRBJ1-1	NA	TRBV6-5	CASSRTGLGDTEAFF	TGTGCCAGCAGCCGAACAGGGTTGGGGGACACTGAAGCTTTCTTT
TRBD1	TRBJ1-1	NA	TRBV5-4	CASSTQTGDTEAFF	TGTGCCAGCAGCACCCAAACAGGGGACACTGAAGCTTTCTTT
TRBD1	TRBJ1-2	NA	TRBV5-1	CASSSDLQGAYGYTF	TGCGCCAGCAGCTCGGACCTCCAGGGGGCGTATGGCTACACCTTC
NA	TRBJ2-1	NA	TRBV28	CASSLDLQGRGQFF	TGTGCCAGCAGTTTAGATCTCCAGGGGCGTGGGCAGTTCTTC
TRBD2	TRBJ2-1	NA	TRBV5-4	CASSSGLAVYNEQFF	TGTGCCAGCAGCTCGGGACTAGCGGTATACAATGAGCAGTTCTTC
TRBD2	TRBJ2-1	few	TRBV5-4	CASSRTSGSYNEQFF	TGTGCCAGCAGCAGGACTAGCGGTTCCTACAATGAGCAGTTCTTC
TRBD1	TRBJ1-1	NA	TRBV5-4	CASSNYRGLSEAFF	TGTGCCAGCAGCAACTACAGGGGGCTTTCCGAAGCTTTCTTT
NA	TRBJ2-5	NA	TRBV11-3	CASSLDLYQETQYF	TGTGCCAGCAGCTTAGATCTGTACCAAGAGACCCAGTACTTC
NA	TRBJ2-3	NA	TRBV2	CASSWTVAADTQYF	TGTGCCAGCAGTTGGACAGTTGCAGCAGATACGCAGTATTTT
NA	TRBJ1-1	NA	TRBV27	CASSRQGLMNTEAFF	TGTGCCAGCAGTAGGCAGGGACTCATGAACACTGAAGCTTTCTTT
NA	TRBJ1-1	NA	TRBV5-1	CASSLGTETEAFF	TGCGCCAGCAGCTTGGGGACAGAAACTGAAGCTTTCTTT
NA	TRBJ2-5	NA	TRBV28	CASRRGPRETQYF	TGTGCCAGCAGGCGCGGGCCAAGGGAGACCCAGTACTTC
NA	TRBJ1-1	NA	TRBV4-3	CASSQDQGATEAFF	TGCGCCAGCAGCCAAGATCAAGGGGCCACTGAAGCTTTCTTT
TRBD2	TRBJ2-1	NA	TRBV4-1	CASSPVTSGNEQFF	TGCGCCAGCAGCCCCGTGACTAGCGGCAATGAGCAGTTCTTC
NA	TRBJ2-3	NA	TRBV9	CASSVGWGVTDTQYF	TGTGCCAGCAGCGTAGGATGGGGGGTGACAGATACGCAGTATTTT
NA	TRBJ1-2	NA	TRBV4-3	CASSQVLRGGFTF	TGCGCCAGCAGCCAAGTTTTGAGGGGAGGGTTCACCTTC
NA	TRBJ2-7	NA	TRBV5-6	CASSRPGDYEQYF	TGTGCCAGCAGCCGGCCAGGGGACTACGAGCAGTACTTC
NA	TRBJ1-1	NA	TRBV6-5	CASSYEQNTEAFF	TGTGCCAGCAGTTACGAACAGAACACTGAAGCTTTCTTT
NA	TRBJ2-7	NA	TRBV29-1	CSVGSSYEQYF	TGCAGCGTTGGCAGCTCCTACGAGCAGTACTTC
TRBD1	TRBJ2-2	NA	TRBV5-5	CASSKGQTATGELFF	TGTGCCAGCAGCAAGGGACAGACCGCCACCGGGGAGCTGTTTTTT
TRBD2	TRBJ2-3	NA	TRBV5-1	CASGTSGMEGDTQYF	TGCGCCAGCGGAACTAGCGGGATGGAGGGAGATACGCAGTATTTT
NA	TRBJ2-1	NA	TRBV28	CASSNPGLSFNEQFF	TGTGCCAGCAGTAACCCTGGACTTTCCTTCAATGAGCAGTTCTTC
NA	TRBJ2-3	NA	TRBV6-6	CASRYSRVGDTQYF	TGTGCCAGCAGGTATTCGAGGGTCGGAGATACGCAGTATTTT
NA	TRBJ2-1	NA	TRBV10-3	CAISALNEQFF	TGTGCCATCAGTGCCCTCAATGAGCAGTTCTTC
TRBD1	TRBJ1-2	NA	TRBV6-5	CASIPGQGTYGYTF	TGTGCCAGCATACCCGGACAGGGGACCTATGGCTACACCTTC
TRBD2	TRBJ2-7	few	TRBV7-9	CASSSRLAGGSSYEQYF	TGTGCCAGCAGCTCACGGCTAGCGGGAGGGAGCTCCTACGAGCAGTACTTC
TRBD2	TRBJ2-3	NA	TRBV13	CASSFGGAGGDTQYF	TGTGCCAGCAGCTTCGGGGGGGCAGGTGGAGATACGCAGTATTTT
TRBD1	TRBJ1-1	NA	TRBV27	CASSTSGGSTEAFF	TGTGCCAGCAGTACATCAGGGGGCTCCACTGAAGCTTTCTTT